The 24 T cell receptor beta chains below all came from one sample that was sequenced in a study of early T cells in non-severe SARS-CoV-2 infection (dated by TCRdb to the early 2020s). Library prep was done by 5' RACE. The data were produced on a NextSeq 500. Starting from the raw public reads, TCRdb applied fastp trimming at Q25, assembled clones with MiXCR and retained in-frame beta chains. Each entry is one CDR3 protein sequence, shown with its most common DNA and genes. The sample records tens of thousands of distinct CDR3 sequences, about 4.4% of which are singletons. Of the sample, around 6.3% falls within the top ten clones. The source material was whole blood. These receptors all stem from an adult who was a healthcare worker with PCR-confirmed SARS-CoV-2 infection or an uninfected control (not recorded which).

This clonotype was seen ten or more times. The J gene is TRBJ2-3, the V gene TRBV11-2; D remains ambiguous. The V and J ends lost 5 bases and 4 bases respectively, with 10 bases between them. The CDR3 runs 13 residues. Germline V gives CDR1 SGHAT, CDR2 FQNNGV. CDR3 in amino acids: CASSPIRADTQYF. The CDR3 coding sequence is TGTGCCAGCAGCCCGATCCGGGCAGATACGCAGTATTTT.

This clonotype appeared many times. The chain uses TRBV20-1 and TRBJ1-2, with 12 positions matching TRBD1. The CDR3 runs to 16 residues. Germline V CDR1 and CDR2: DFQATT, SNEGSKA (reference sequence). Losses at the gene ends were 5 bases for V and 6 bases for J; bases not matched to a gene: 13. CDR3 coding DNA: TGCAGTGCTGTAAGCCCCGGGACAGGGGGCGCTGATGGCTACACCTTC. Its translation is CSAVSPGTGGADGYTF.

This clonotype was picked up many times. The chain employs TRBV27 and TRBJ2-6, with D maybe TRBD1 (6 bases). The germline CDR1 and CDR2 sequences are MNHEY and SMNVEV (reference sequence). Deletions cut 2 bases from V and 4 bases from J, with 9 bases between. This CDR3 is built from 15 residues. The CDR3: CASSLLGAGANVLTF. The CDR3 DNA sequence: TGTGCCAGCAGTTTACTGGGGGCCGGGGCCAACGTCCTGACTTTC.

This clonotype was seen at least ten times. This sequence joins TRBV7-2 and TRBJ2-3; D might be TRBD1 or TRBD2, each matching 5 bases. Per the germline V gene, CDR1 is SGHTA and CDR2 is FQGNSA. CDR3 length: 15 residues. The ends were cut back, 5 bases at V and 8 bases at J, with 20 bases in the middle. The CDR3 sequence: CASSPDRGRGFTQYF. DNA for the CDR3: TGTGCCAGCAGCCCGGACCGGGGTAGGGGATTTACGCAGTATTTT.

The J gene is TRBJ1-6, the V gene TRBV18; 7 positions agree with TRBD1. Per the germline V gene, CDR1 is KGHSH and CDR2 is LQKENI. V shed 1 base, J shed 7 bases, and the junction held 4 bases outside the gene matches. The CDR3 loop spans 15 amino acids. The CDR3 nucleotides are TGTGCCAGCTCACCACGGGACAGCAACAATTCACCCCTCCACTTT. This codes for CASSPRDSNNSPLHF.

This clonotype occurred a few times. The chain is built from TRBV6-1 and TRBJ2-3; 8 nucleotides match TRBD2. This CDR3 is 16 amino acids long. The V gene end was trimmed by 2 bases and the J gene end by 4 bases; junction bases not matched to a gene: 8. Germline CDR1 is MNHNS and CDR2 is SASEGT. The CDR3 here is CASSEQPAGVPDTQYF. The DNA of the CDR3 is TGTGCCAGCAGTGAACAGCCAGCGGGAGTGCCAGATACGCAGTATTTT.

The chain combines TRBV2 with TRBJ2-3; D is ambiguous. CDR1 is SNHLY, CDR2 FYNNEI, per germline. The CDR3 has 12 residues. V shed 3 bases and J shed 0 bases, with 1 base lying between them. CDR3 DNA: TGTGCCAGCAGTGACAGCACAGATACGCAGTATTTT. This translates into CASSDSTDTQYF. Based on the CDR3 plus reference TRBV2 and TRBJ2-3, the full variable domain is EPEVTQTPSHQVTQMGQEVILRCVPISNHLYFYWYRQILGQKVEFLVSFYNNEISEKSEIFDDQFSVERPDGSNFTLKIRSTKLEDSAMYFCASSDSTDTQYFGPGTRLTVL.

In DNA, the CDR3 is TGTGCCAGCAGCCGCCCCCCGGATACGCAGTATTTT. Amino acid sequence: CASSRPPDTQYF. The chain joins TRBV3-1 to TRBJ2-3; D remains ambiguous. This CDR3 is built from 12 residues. In germline, CDR1 is LGHDT, CDR2 YNNKEL (reference sequence). Trimming removed 4 bases at V and 6 bases at J, with 8 bases between.

There are a few counts of this clonotype. This rearrangement joins TRBV28 to TRBJ2-5; weak D call: TRBD1 (5 bases). Germline CDR1 MDHEN, CDR2 SYDVKM. The CDR3 extends over 13 amino acids. The V gene lost 4 bases and the J gene lost 7 bases, with 13 bases spanning the gap. The CDR3 is CASSSTVVLTQYF. CDR3 coding DNA: TGTGCCAGCAGTTCGACAGTAGTCTTGACCCAGTACTTC.

This clonotype was found a few times. This chain joins TRBV18 and TRBJ1-3; 8 bases line up with TRBD1. V shed 3 bases and J 1 base; nucleotides not matched to a gene: 11. CDR1 is KGHSH, CDR2 LQKENI, per germline. The CDR3 is 18 amino acids. DNA of the CDR3: TGTGCCAGCTCACCGTCGGGGGACAGGATCTCTTCTGGAAACACCATATATTTT. Its translation is CASSPSGDRISSGNTIYF.

This clonotype showed up just a few times. In DNA form, the CDR3 reads TGCGCCAGCAGCCAATCGCCCGGAAATTCACCCCTCCACTTT. Translating gives CASSQSPGNSPLHF. The J gene is TRBJ1-6, the V gene TRBV4-1; D remains ambiguous. Germline loops: CDR1 MGHRA, CDR2 YSYEKL. Trimming left V 2 bases short and J 7 bases short, with 9 bases between. The CDR3 runs 14 residues.

This clonotype was counted ten times or more. CDR3 region: CASSQSSFGLTEAFF. The CDR3 DNA reads as TGCGCCAGCAGCCAATCCTCATTCGGCCTAACTGAAGCTTTCTTT. V and J are TRBV4-1 and TRBJ1-1; D not resolved. The germline V and J ends were trimmed by 2 bases and 5 bases, with 15 bases remaining between them. This CDR3 region has 15 residues. Germline loops: CDR1 MGHRA, CDR2 YSYEKL.

J is TRBJ1-4 and V is TRBV7-6, with TRBD1 identical over 9 bases. The J segment lost 0 bases and the V segment lost 5 bases, leaving 7 bases of the junction unmatched. Germline V lookup: CDR1 SGHVS, CDR2 FNYEAQ. The CDR3 sequence is 17 residues long. The CDR3 region has the DNA TGTGCCAGCAGCCCGGGACAGGGCCTTGCAACTAATGAAAAACTGTTTTTT. This gives the protein CASSPGQGLATNEKLFF.

The chain carries TRBV5-1 and TRBJ1-2; D is unresolved. From germline, CDR1 is SGHRS and CDR2 YFSETQ. The CDR3 spans 14 residues. V was trimmed by 3 bases and J by 5 bases, leaving 14 bases between them. CDR3 amino acids: CASSSPGSTYGYTF. CDR3 nucleotide sequence: TGCGCCAGCAGCTCCCCGGGATCCACTTATGGCTACACCTTC.

This clonotype was counted at least ten times. The V and J genes are TRBV20-1 and TRBJ2-7; TRBD2 is a possible D gene (6 bases). CDR3 length: 14 amino acids. Germline CDR1 and CDR2: DFQATT and SNEGSKA (reference sequence). V dropped 4 bases and J dropped 6 bases, with 19 bases sitting between them. The CDR3 DNA reads as TGCAGTGCTAATAGACTAGGAGGGTTGGGCGAGCAGTACTTC. Translated: CSANRLGGLGEQYF.

V and J are TRBV20-1 and TRBJ2-3; D gene unclear. Trimming stripped 3 bases from V and 1 base from J, with 11 bases between. CDR1 and CDR2 from the germline V gene are DFQATT and SNEGSKA (reference sequence). CDR3 length: 14 residues. CDR3 protein: CSARGLEGTDTQYF. The CDR3 DNA follows: TGCAGTGCTAGGGGTCTAGAGGGCACAGATACGCAGTATTTT.

Written as DNA, the CDR3 is TGCAGTGCTCCTAGCGGGAGAGGGCTCAATGAGCAGTTCTTC. The encoded protein is CSAPSGRGLNEQFF. The V gene is TRBV20-1, the J gene TRBJ2-1, with TRBD2 matching over 10 bases. Germline CDR1 and CDR2: DFQATT and SNEGSKA (reference sequence). Unmatched junction bases numbered 7, after V lost 5 bases and J lost 6 bases. This CDR3 has 14 residues.

This clonotype has ten or more counts. The gene calls are TRBV6-1 and TRBJ2-7; 10 bases line up with TRBD1. In germline, CDR1 is MNHNS, CDR2 SASEGT. This CDR3 is 15 amino acids long. The junction had 6 bases not matched to a gene; V was cut back by 4 bases and J by 3 bases. CDR3 region: CASSARTGGNYEQYF. The CDR3 nucleotides are TGTGCCAGCAGTGCCAGGACAGGGGGTAACTACGAGCAGTACTTC.

This clonotype was observed many times. The V call is TRBV6-5, the J call TRBJ1-2; TRBD1 matches at 9 bases. CDR3 length: 14 residues. V lost 6 bases to trimming and J lost 8 bases; unmatched junction nucleotides: 10. Germline CDR1 MNHEY, CDR2 SVGAGI. For the CDR3, the DNA is TGTGCCAGCAGCCCTACAGGGGGCCGGCGAGGCTACACCTTC. Translating it yields CASSPTGGRRGYTF.

This clonotype was seen at least ten times. The gene calls are TRBV2 and TRBJ2-5; D unclear. The CDR3 sequence is 11 residues long. Trimming took 6 bases from V and 5 from J, leaving 7 bases between them. The germline CDR1 and CDR2 sequences are SNHLY and FYNNEI. The CDR3 region is CASREEETQYF. The CDR3 nucleotides read TGTGCCAGCAGAGAGGAGGAGACCCAGTACTTC. The full variable domain, its missing parts supplied by reference TRBV2 and TRBJ2-5, is EPEVTQTPSHQVTQMGQEVILRCVPISNHLYFYWYRQILGQKVEFLVSFYNNEISEKSEIFDDQFSVERPDGSNFTLKIRSTKLEDSAMYFCASREEETQYFGPGTRLLVL.

This sequence joins TRBV6-5 and TRBJ1-1, with D perhaps matching TRBD1 (6 bases). The CDR3 extends over 13 amino acids. V lost 2 bases, J lost 6 bases, and 10 bases lay in between. CDR1 MNHEY and CDR2 SVGAGI come from the germline V gene. In nucleotides, the CDR3 is TGTGCCAGCAGTTACGCGCACAGGGCTGAAGCTTTCTTT. It translates to CASSYAHRAEAFF.

This clonotype was observed many times. The chain has TRBV6-5 and TRBJ2-2; D is uncertain. Trimming pared 5 bases from V and 7 bases from J, leaving 17 bases between. The CDR3 is 15 residues long. Looked up from germline, CDR1 is MNHEY and CDR2 is SVGAGI. The CDR3 here is CASSPGQFFSGELFF. The CDR3 bases are TGTGCCAGCAGTCCGGGTCAGTTCTTCAGCGGGGAGCTGTTTTTT.

The rearrangement links TRBV20-1 to TRBJ1-2; D is unclear. CDR1 and CDR2 from the germline V gene are DFQATT and SNEGSKA (reference sequence). The ends were cut back, 5 bases at V and 4 bases at J, with 14 bases in the middle. There are 13 residues in the CDR3. The CDR3 coding sequence is TGCAGTGCTCCCCCGCAGGCGAGCTATGGCTACACCTTC. Amino acids: CSAPPQASYGYTF.

This clonotype was observed many times. V is TRBV7-9 and J is TRBJ2-2, with D unresolved. Germline lookup yields CDR1 SEHNR and CDR2 FQNEAQ (reference sequence). Trimming removed 4 bases at V and 0 bases at J, with 9 bases between. There are 15 residues in the CDR3. The CDR3 nucleotides are TGTGCCAGCAGCTCCGAAGTTGCGAACACCGGGGAGCTGTTTTTT. It specifies CASSSEVANTGELFF.